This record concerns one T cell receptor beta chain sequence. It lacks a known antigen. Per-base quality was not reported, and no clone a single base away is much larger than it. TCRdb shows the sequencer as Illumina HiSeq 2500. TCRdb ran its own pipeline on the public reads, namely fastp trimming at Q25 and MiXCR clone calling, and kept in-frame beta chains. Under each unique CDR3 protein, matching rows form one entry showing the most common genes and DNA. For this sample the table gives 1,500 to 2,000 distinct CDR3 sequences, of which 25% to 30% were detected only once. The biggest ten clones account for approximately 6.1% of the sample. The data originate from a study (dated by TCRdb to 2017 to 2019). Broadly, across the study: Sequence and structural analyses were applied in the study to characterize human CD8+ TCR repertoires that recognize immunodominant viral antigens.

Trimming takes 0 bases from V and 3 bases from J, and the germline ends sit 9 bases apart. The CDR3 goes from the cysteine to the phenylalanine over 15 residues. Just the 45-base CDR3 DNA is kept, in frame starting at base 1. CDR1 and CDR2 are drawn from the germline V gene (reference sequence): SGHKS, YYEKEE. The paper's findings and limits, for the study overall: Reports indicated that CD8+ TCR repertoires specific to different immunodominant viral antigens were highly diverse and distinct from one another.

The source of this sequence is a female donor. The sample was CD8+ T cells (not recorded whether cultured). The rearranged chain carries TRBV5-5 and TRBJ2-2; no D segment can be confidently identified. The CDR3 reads CASSLAGVDTGELFF. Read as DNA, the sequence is TGTGCCAGCAGCTTGGCCGGAGTAGACACCGGGGAGCTGTTTTTT.